This is a list of T cell receptor beta chains from one sample in a study of cytomegalovirus exposure and HLA in healthy donors. Sequencing used immunoSEQ multiplex PCR; TCRdb keeps in-frame clones, though not all of them. The sample includes fewer than 95,000 clones, roughly two thirds seen only once; the top ten take roughly 16%. The sample taken for sequencing was PBMCs. Receptors originate from a woman aged 40-49 years in good health and CMV-seropositive. CDR3s include the opening cysteine and the closing phenylalanine or tryptophan. The D gene is left open where the match is weak. The listing skips clone size in some rows; elsewhere it reads once, few, many or a size class.

j_call: TRBJ1-1; cdr3_length: 16; clone_size: NA; v_call: TRBV4-3; d_call: NA; cdr3_aa: CASSQTLGTRGLGAFF; cdr3_nt: TGCGCCAGCAGCCAGACCCTCGGGACGCGGGGGCTAGGAGCTTTCTTT
j_call: TRBJ2-2; cdr3_length: 15; clone_size: once; v_call: TRBV6-6; d_call: TRBD2; cdr3_aa: CASKLAGEITGELFF; cdr3_nt: TGTGCCAGCAAACTAGCGGGGGAGATCACCGGGGAGCTGTTTTTT
j_call: TRBJ2-3; cdr3_length: 15; clone_size: NA; v_call: TRBV4-3; d_call: TRBD1; cdr3_aa: CASSRLTGDGDTQYF; cdr3_nt: TGCGCCAGCAGCCGGCTGACAGGGGATGGAGATACGCAGTATTTT
j_call: TRBJ2-7; cdr3_length: 14; clone_size: NA; v_call: TRBV10-3; d_call: TRBD1; cdr3_aa: CAISEPDRPYEQYF; cdr3_nt: TGTGCCATCAGTGAGCCGGACAGGCCCTACGAGCAGTACTTC
j_call: TRBJ1-3; cdr3_length: 15; clone_size: NA; v_call: TRBV6-5; d_call: TRBD1; cdr3_aa: CASSKGTGRGNTIYF; cdr3_nt: TGTGCCAGCAGTAAAGGGACAGGGCGAGGAAACACCATATATTTT
j_call: TRBJ2-7; cdr3_length: 16; clone_size: NA; v_call: TRBV4-1; d_call: TRBD2; cdr3_aa: CASSQQLAGDSYEQYF; cdr3_nt: TGCGCCAGCAGCCAACAACTAGCGGGGGATTCCTACGAGCAGTACTTC
j_call: TRBJ2-3; cdr3_length: 15; clone_size: NA; v_call: TRBV2; d_call: TRBD2; cdr3_aa: CASRAGTTPLDTQYF; cdr3_nt: TGTGCCAGCAGAGCCGGGACTACCCCATTGGATACGCAGTATTTT
j_call: TRBJ1-3; cdr3_length: 15; clone_size: NA; v_call: TRBV25-1; d_call: NA; cdr3_aa: CASSDGQSSGNTIYF; cdr3_nt: TGTGCCAGCAGTGATGGGCAGAGCTCTGGAAACACCATATATTTT
j_call: TRBJ1-1; cdr3_length: 15; clone_size: NA; v_call: TRBV27; d_call: NA; cdr3_aa: CASRPRGRLNTEAFF; cdr3_nt: TGTGCCAGCAGACCTAGAGGGAGGTTGAACACTGAAGCTTTCTTT
j_call: TRBJ2-7; cdr3_length: 13; clone_size: NA; v_call: TRBV19; d_call: TRBD1; cdr3_aa: CASSLRQGYEQYF; cdr3_nt: TGTGCCAGTAGTCTCCGACAGGGCTACGAGCAGTACTTC
j_call: TRBJ2-5; cdr3_length: 17; clone_size: NA; v_call: TRBV19; d_call: TRBD2; cdr3_aa: CASSMTGAGGLQETQYF; cdr3_nt: TGTGCCAGTAGTATGACTGGTGCGGGGGGCCTACAAGAGACCCAGTACTTC
j_call: TRBJ2-6; cdr3_length: 18; clone_size: few; v_call: TRBV5-6; d_call: NA; cdr3_aa: CASSLSLYRAAGANVLTF; cdr3_nt: TGTGCCAGCAGCTTGAGTCTCTACAGGGCGGCTGGGGCCAACGTCCTGACTTTC
j_call: TRBJ2-4; cdr3_length: 16; clone_size: NA; v_call: TRBV5-4; d_call: NA; cdr3_aa: CASSLPPGDGKNIQYF; cdr3_nt: TGTGCCAGCAGCTTGCCCCCAGGGGACGGCAAAAACATTCAGTACTTC
j_call: TRBJ1-2; cdr3_length: 12; clone_size: NA; v_call: TRBV2; d_call: TRBD1; cdr3_aa: CASSRDSYGYTF; cdr3_nt: TGTGCCAGCAGCCGGGACAGCTATGGCTACACCTTC
j_call: TRBJ2-7; cdr3_length: 14; clone_size: NA; v_call: TRBV7-9; d_call: NA; cdr3_aa: CASSFGGPAYEQYF; cdr3_nt: TGTGCCAGCAGCTTTGGGGGCCCAGCCTACGAGCAGTACTTC
j_call: TRBJ1-6; cdr3_length: 17; clone_size: NA; v_call: TRBV7-9; d_call: TRBD1; cdr3_aa: CASTLTGTGGYNSPLHF; cdr3_nt: TGTGCCAGCACCCTTACCGGGACAGGGGGGTATAATTCACCCCTCCACTTT
j_call: TRBJ2-7; cdr3_length: 15; clone_size: NA; v_call: TRBV4-1; d_call: NA; cdr3_aa: CASSQETAALGEQYF; cdr3_nt: TGCGCCAGCAGCCAAGAAACGGCAGCCCTCGGGGAGCAGTACTTC
j_call: TRBJ2-3; cdr3_length: 16; clone_size: few; v_call: TRBV5-1; d_call: TRBD2; cdr3_aa: CASSSRTSGSTDTQYF; cdr3_nt: TGCGCCAGCAGTTCCAGGACTAGCGGGAGCACAGATACGCAGTATTTT
j_call: TRBJ1-1; cdr3_length: 15; clone_size: once; v_call: TRBV10-3; d_call: NA; cdr3_aa: CAISEGGAENTEAFF; cdr3_nt: TGTGCCATCAGTGAGGGGGGGGCAGAGAACACTGAAGCTTTCTTT
j_call: TRBJ1-4; cdr3_length: 14; clone_size: NA; v_call: TRBV18; d_call: NA; cdr3_aa: CASSPIQGDEKLFF; cdr3_nt: TGTGCCAGCTCACCAATTCAGGGCGATGAAAAACTGTTTTTT
j_call: TRBJ2-7; cdr3_length: 14; clone_size: few; v_call: TRBV5-1; d_call: NA; cdr3_aa: CASSLGRGSYEQYF; cdr3_nt: TGCGCCAGCAGCTTGGGTCGGGGTAGCTACGAGCAGTACTTC
j_call: TRBJ1-5; cdr3_length: 15; clone_size: few; v_call: TRBV7-8; d_call: NA; cdr3_aa: CASGKGVGEHQPQHF; cdr3_nt: TGTGCCAGCGGTAAAGGGGTCGGAGAGCATCAGCCCCAGCATTTT
j_call: TRBJ1-4; cdr3_length: 13; clone_size: NA; v_call: TRBV28; d_call: NA; cdr3_aa: CASLGGFNEKLFF; cdr3_nt: TGTGCCAGCCTGGGGGGATTTAATGAAAAACTGTTTTTT
j_call: TRBJ2-7; cdr3_length: 16; clone_size: NA; v_call: TRBV19; d_call: NA; cdr3_aa: CASSLAGRRGLSEQYF; cdr3_nt: TGTGCCAGTAGTTTGGCCGGACGCCGGGGGTTGAGCGAGCAGTACTTC
j_call: TRBJ1-6; cdr3_length: 14; clone_size: few; v_call: TRBV6-5; d_call: NA; cdr3_aa: CASRETVTNSPLHF; cdr3_nt: TGTGCCAGCAGAGAGACAGTCACCAATTCACCCCTCCACTTT
j_call: TRBJ1-4; cdr3_length: 15; clone_size: few; v_call: TRBV6-1; d_call: TRBD1; cdr3_aa: CASSVIRGLGEKLFF; cdr3_nt: TGTGCCAGCAGTGTTATAAGGGGGCTAGGTGAAAAACTGTTTTTT
j_call: TRBJ2-6; cdr3_length: 17; clone_size: NA; v_call: TRBV5-6; d_call: TRBD2; cdr3_aa: CASSLTSGNAGANVLTF; cdr3_nt: TGTGCCAGCAGCTTGACTAGCGGGAATGCCGGGGCCAACGTCCTGACTTTC
j_call: TRBJ2-2; cdr3_length: 15; clone_size: NA; v_call: TRBV2; d_call: TRBD1; cdr3_aa: CASTRQGVKAGELFF; cdr3_nt: TGTGCCAGCACCAGACAGGGTGTAAAGGCCGGGGAGCTGTTTTTT
j_call: TRBJ1-1; cdr3_length: 13; clone_size: NA; v_call: TRBV5-4; d_call: TRBD1; cdr3_aa: CASQGERNTEAFF; cdr3_nt: TGTGCCAGCCAGGGGGAGAGGAACACTGAAGCTTTCTTT
j_call: TRBJ1-1; cdr3_length: 13; clone_size: large; v_call: TRBV25-1; d_call: NA; cdr3_aa: CASSVRGITEAFF; cdr3_nt: TGTGCCAGCAGTGTAAGGGGCATCACTGAAGCTTTCTTT
j_call: TRBJ2-4; cdr3_length: 16; clone_size: NA; v_call: TRBV2; d_call: TRBD2; cdr3_aa: CASSGSSGIAKNIQYF; cdr3_nt: TGTGCCAGCAGTGGATCCAGCGGGATAGCCAAAAACATTCAGTACTTC
j_call: TRBJ2-7; cdr3_length: 15; clone_size: few; v_call: TRBV19; d_call: TRBD2; cdr3_aa: CASSISGGVGYEQYF; cdr3_nt: TGTGCCAGTAGTATTAGCGGGGGGGTTGGCTACGAGCAGTACTTC
j_call: TRBJ1-3; cdr3_length: 16; clone_size: NA; v_call: TRBV30; d_call: NA; cdr3_aa: CAWSRSTTGSGNTIYF; cdr3_nt: TGTGCCTGGAGCCGAAGTACCACAGGGTCTGGGAACACCATATATTTT
j_call: TRBJ2-3; cdr3_length: 16; clone_size: NA; v_call: TRBV7-2; d_call: TRBD2; cdr3_aa: CASSLAPSGVADTQYF; cdr3_nt: TGTGCCAGCAGCTTAGCCCCTAGCGGGGTAGCAGATACGCAGTATTTT
j_call: TRBJ2-7; cdr3_length: 14; clone_size: once; v_call: TRBV27; d_call: TRBD1; cdr3_aa: CASSSGTGKHEQYF; cdr3_nt: TGTGCCAGCAGTTCCGGGACAGGGAAACACGAGCAGTACTTC
j_call: TRBJ2-7; cdr3_length: 16; clone_size: NA; v_call: TRBV6-4; d_call: NA; cdr3_aa: CASSPSPTASSYEQYF; cdr3_nt: TGTGCCAGCAGCCCATCTCCGACTGCTAGCTCCTACGAGCAGTACTTC
j_call: TRBJ1-6; cdr3_length: 14; clone_size: NA; v_call: TRBV30; d_call: TRBD1; cdr3_aa: CAWSGQGNNSPLHF; cdr3_nt: TGTGCCTGGAGTGGACAGGGTAATAATTCACCCCTCCACTTT
j_call: TRBJ2-2; cdr3_length: 14; clone_size: NA; v_call: TRBV19; d_call: NA; cdr3_aa: CASEWGGRTGELFF; cdr3_nt: TGTGCCTCCGAGTGGGGGGGGCGGACCGGGGAGCTGTTTTTT
j_call: TRBJ2-7; cdr3_length: 15; clone_size: once; v_call: TRBV27; d_call: TRBD2; cdr3_aa: CASSLRTSGNYEQYF; cdr3_nt: TGTGCCAGCAGTTTAAGGACTAGCGGGAACTACGAGCAGTACTTC
j_call: TRBJ2-7; cdr3_length: 17; clone_size: NA; v_call: TRBV12-5; d_call: TRBD1; cdr3_aa: CASGLVPPRTGPYEQYF; cdr3_nt: TGTGCTAGTGGTTTGGTACCCCCCCGGACAGGCCCCTACGAGCAGTACTTC
j_call: TRBJ1-2; cdr3_length: 13; clone_size: NA; v_call: TRBV10-3; d_call: NA; cdr3_aa: CAIKPQGGSGYTF; cdr3_nt: TGTGCCATCAAGCCCCAGGGAGGGAGTGGCTACACCTTC
j_call: TRBJ1-1; cdr3_length: 15; clone_size: NA; v_call: TRBV28; d_call: TRBD1; cdr3_aa: CASSFQQGANTEAFF; cdr3_nt: TGTGCCAGCAGTTTCCAACAGGGGGCGAACACTGAAGCTTTCTTT
j_call: TRBJ1-6; cdr3_length: 17; clone_size: NA; v_call: TRBV18; d_call: NA; cdr3_aa: CASSPLSPDSGNSPLHF; cdr3_nt: TGTGCCAGCTCACCCCTGTCCCCTGACAGTGGGAATTCACCCCTCCACTTT
j_call: TRBJ1-1; cdr3_length: 15; clone_size: NA; v_call: TRBV28; d_call: TRBD1; cdr3_aa: CASSLSGTVNTEAFF; cdr3_nt: TGTGCCAGCAGTTTAAGTGGGACAGTGAACACTGAAGCTTTCTTT
j_call: TRBJ2-2; cdr3_length: 14; clone_size: NA; v_call: TRBV7-3; d_call: NA; cdr3_aa: CASSDGARIGELFF; cdr3_nt: TGTGCCAGCAGTGATGGGGCGCGAATCGGGGAGCTGTTTTTT
j_call: TRBJ1-3; cdr3_length: 14; clone_size: NA; v_call: TRBV6-5; d_call: TRBD1; cdr3_aa: CASSSGTAGNTIYF; cdr3_nt: TGTGCCAGCAGCTCCGGGACAGCTGGAAACACCATATATTTT
j_call: TRBJ1-1; cdr3_length: 17; clone_size: NA; v_call: TRBV5-4; d_call: TRBD1; cdr3_aa: CASSLLGSGQRNTEAFF; cdr3_nt: TGTGCCAGCAGCTTGCTGGGTTCGGGACAGAGGAACACTGAAGCTTTCTTT
j_call: TRBJ2-2; cdr3_length: 16; clone_size: NA; v_call: TRBV7-3; d_call: TRBD1; cdr3_aa: CASSLTRTGDTGELFF; cdr3_nt: TGTGCCAGCAGCTTAACCCGGACAGGGGACACCGGGGAGCTGTTTTTT
j_call: TRBJ2-6; cdr3_length: 19; clone_size: NA; v_call: TRBV5-8; d_call: NA; cdr3_aa: CASSLDGRRVGSGANVLTF; cdr3_nt: TGTGCCAGCAGCTTGGATGGCCGCAGGGTCGGGTCTGGGGCCAACGTCCTGACTTTC
j_call: TRBJ2-7; cdr3_length: 12; clone_size: NA; v_call: TRBV30; d_call: NA; cdr3_aa: CAWSPLSYEQYF; cdr3_nt: TGTGCCTGGAGTCCCCTGTCCTACGAGCAGTACTTC
j_call: TRBJ2-7; cdr3_length: 15; clone_size: NA; v_call: TRBV7-2; d_call: NA; cdr3_aa: CASSLGSVDTYEQYF; cdr3_nt: TGTGCCAGCAGCTTAGGCTCGGTCGACACCTACGAGCAGTACTTC
j_call: TRBJ2-5; cdr3_length: 14; clone_size: NA; v_call: TRBV11-2; d_call: NA; cdr3_aa: CASSLEVGLGTQYF; cdr3_nt: TGTGCCAGCAGCTTAGAAGTGGGGCTAGGGACCCAGTACTTC
j_call: TRBJ2-2; cdr3_length: 15; clone_size: NA; v_call: TRBV9; d_call: NA; cdr3_aa: CASAGRGALTGELFF; cdr3_nt: TGTGCCAGCGCGGGGCGAGGGGCGTTGACCGGGGAGCTGTTTTTT
j_call: TRBJ2-7; cdr3_length: 15; clone_size: NA; v_call: TRBV19; d_call: TRBD2; cdr3_aa: CASSIGLAGPYEQYF; cdr3_nt: TGTGCCAGTAGTATAGGCCTAGCGGGGCCCTACGAGCAGTACTTC